This note documents a single T cell receptor beta chain sequence. Its antigen is currently unknown. Repertoires were generated with immunoSEQ multiplex PCR, while TCRdb's copy carries only in-frame clones and drops some. The repertoire holds 55,000 to 70,000 clones, with about 86% as singletons. CDR3 length: 15 residues. Germline CDR1 ENHRY, CDR2 SYGVKD. Trimming stripped 8 bases from V and 1 base from J, with 17 bases between. This sample was included in a study of OX40 agonist ivuxolimab in advanced cancers. General observations from the study: Low normalized clonal expansion also occurred in some nonresponding patients.

This TCR was recovered from an adult with an advanced solid tumor such as melanoma, head and neck, liver or kidney cancer. V gene TRBV10-3 combines with J gene TRBJ1-1; possible D gene TRBD1, 5 bases. The material sequenced was CD4+ or CD8+ T cells sorted from blood, taken in a trial of the OX40 agonist ivuxolimab. CDR3 residues: CAISQGRGRNTEAFF. DNA for the CDR3: TGTGCCATCTCCCAGGGACGCGGGAGGAACACTGAAGCTTTCTTT.